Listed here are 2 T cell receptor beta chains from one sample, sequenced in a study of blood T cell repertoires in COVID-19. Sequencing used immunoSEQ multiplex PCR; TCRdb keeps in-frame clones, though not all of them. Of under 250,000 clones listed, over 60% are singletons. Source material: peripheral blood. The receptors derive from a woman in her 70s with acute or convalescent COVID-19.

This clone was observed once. The CDR3 spells CAWSEYSSNSPLHF. The CDR3 nucleotides are TGTGCCTGGAGTGAGTACAGCAGTAATTCACCCCTCCACTTT. The rearrangement links TRBV30 to TRBJ1-6; unclear D gene. The CDR3 is made up of 14 amino acids. Trimming took 1 base from V and 6 from J, leaving 10 bases between them. Germline lookup yields CDR1 GTSNPN and CDR2 SVGIG (reference sequence). Filled out from reference TRBV30 and TRBJ1-6, the complete variable domain reads SQTIHQWPATLVQPVGSPLSLECTVEGTSNPNLYWYRQAAGRGLQLLFYSVGIGQISSEVPQNLSASRPQDRQFILSSKKLLLSDSGFYLCAWSEYSSNSPLHFGNGTRLTVT.

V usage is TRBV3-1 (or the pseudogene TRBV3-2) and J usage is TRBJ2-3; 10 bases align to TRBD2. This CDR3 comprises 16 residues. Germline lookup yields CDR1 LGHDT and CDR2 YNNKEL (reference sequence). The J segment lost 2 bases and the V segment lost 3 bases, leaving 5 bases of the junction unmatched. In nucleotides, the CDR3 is TGTGCCAGCAGCCAGCCTAGCGGGGGAACCACAGATACGCAGTATTTT. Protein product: CASSQPSGGTTDTQYF.